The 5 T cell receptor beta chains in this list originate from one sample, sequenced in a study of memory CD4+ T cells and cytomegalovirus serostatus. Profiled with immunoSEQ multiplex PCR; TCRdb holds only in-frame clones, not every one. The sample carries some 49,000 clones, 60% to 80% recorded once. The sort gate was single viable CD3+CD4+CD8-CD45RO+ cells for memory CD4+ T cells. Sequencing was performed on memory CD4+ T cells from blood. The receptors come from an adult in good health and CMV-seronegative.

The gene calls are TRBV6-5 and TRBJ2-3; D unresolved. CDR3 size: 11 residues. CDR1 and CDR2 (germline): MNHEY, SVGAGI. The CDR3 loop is CAAALLDTQYF. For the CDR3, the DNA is TGTGCGGCGGCCTTATTAGATACGCAGTATTTT.

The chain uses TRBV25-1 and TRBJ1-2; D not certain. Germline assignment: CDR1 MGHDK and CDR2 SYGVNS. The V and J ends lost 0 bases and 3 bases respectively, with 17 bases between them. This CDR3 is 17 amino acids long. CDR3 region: CASSEYHRPPGDYGYTF. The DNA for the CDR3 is TGTGCCAGCAGTGAATATCACCGGCCCCCCGGAGACTATGGCTACACCTTC.

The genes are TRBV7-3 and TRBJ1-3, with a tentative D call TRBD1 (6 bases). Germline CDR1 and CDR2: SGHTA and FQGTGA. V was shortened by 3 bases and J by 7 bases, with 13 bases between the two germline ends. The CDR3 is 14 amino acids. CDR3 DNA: TGTGCCAGCAGCTTGTCTCCAGGGGAGAACACCATATATTTT. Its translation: CASSLSPGENTIYF. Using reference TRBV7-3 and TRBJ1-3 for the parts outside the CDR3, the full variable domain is GAGVSQTPSNKVTEKGKYVELRCDPISGHTALYWYRQSLGQGPEFLIYFQGTGAADDSGLPNDRFFAVRPEGSVSTLKIQRTERGDSAVYLCASSLSPGENTIYFGEGSWLTVV.

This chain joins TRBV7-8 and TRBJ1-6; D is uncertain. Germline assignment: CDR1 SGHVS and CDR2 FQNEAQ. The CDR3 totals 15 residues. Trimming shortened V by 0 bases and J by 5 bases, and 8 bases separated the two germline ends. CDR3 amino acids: CASSLARHDNSPLHF. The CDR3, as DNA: TGTGCCAGCAGCTTAGCGCGCCACGATAATTCACCCCTCCACTTT.

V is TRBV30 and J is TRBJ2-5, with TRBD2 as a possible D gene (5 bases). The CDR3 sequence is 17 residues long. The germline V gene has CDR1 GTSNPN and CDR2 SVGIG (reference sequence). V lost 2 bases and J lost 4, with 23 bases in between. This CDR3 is CAWSPTVSRGVRETQYF. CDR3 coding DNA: TGTGCCTGGAGTCCGACCGTTTCCCGGGGAGTGAGAGAGACCCAGTACTTC.